This T cell receptor beta chain was sequenced in a study of cytomegalovirus exposure and HLA in healthy donors (dated by TCRdb to between 2016 and 2019). Regarding the research as a whole: An earlier analysis of under 600 of the donors reported approximately 300 Gb of sequence data and 100 million to 140 million unique TCR beta sequences from approximately 180 million T cells. Typing coverage differed by locus: A, B, C, DRB1 and DQB1 were typed in roughly 629-630 donors, DQA1 in 522, DPA1 in 600 to 610, and DPB1 in around 440. HLA typing covered class I and class II loci at four-digit resolution. The study used immunosequencing to profile the T cell repertoires of approximately 640 subjects and linked those repertoires to cytomegalovirus serostatus. An earlier analysis of around 640 of the donors used high-throughput TCR beta sequencing to judge whether each TCR beta V gene segment behaved as functional or pseudogenic. Every repertoire in the discovery cohort had been generated on one and the same sequencing platform. Among about 370 genotyped donors of the cohort, an average of roughly 230,000 unique TCR beta nucleotide sequences was sequenced per donor, of which roughly 17% were non-productive. About 330 gigabases of sequencing data and approximately 91 million unique TCR sequences made up an early release that covered approximately 700 HLA-typed donors. In the later analysis, no new phenotypic data were used to find candidate immune exposures; instead, reliance was placed on TCR beta sequences and their occurrence across donors. High-throughput TCR immunosequencing, statistical association of individual TCRs with disease status, and machine learning were combined to predict cytomegalovirus infection status. A separate validation cohort of approximately 130 different subjects was used in addition to the roughly 670-subject first cohort. Of the 300 to 500 genotyped donors, roughly 76% were placed in the genetic ancestry cluster associated with self-reported Caucasian donors. Genome-wide SNP genotypes for about three fifths of the roughly 670 donors were used in a later genetic analysis, which treated that subset as a discovery cohort. Donor age, sex, ethnicity and CMV serostatus were compiled together with the repertoire data. In a later analysis, previously published TCR beta repertoires from 670 or so donors were re-analyzed and high-resolution HLA genotyping was added so that TCR occurrence patterns could be studied. Because of strong linkage in the cohort, four or five DR-DQ haplotypes were treated as single units for association and clustering. The study was designed to test whether signatures of past pathogen exposure could be identified by cataloging public T cell receptors. Study-wide findings and limitations: Most TCR sequences were observed very rarely across donors, whereas some public TCRs were present in many individuals. According to a later genetic analysis, donors in an Asian-associated ancestry cluster had fewer N-insertions in productive TCRs than the approximately 650-donor mean. In a later analysis, most CMV-associated TCR beta chains were found to appear HLA-restricted, with HLA associations seemingly driven largely by CMV exposure. A later analysis reported that several top co-occurrence clusters appeared linked to parvovirus B19, influenza, CMV and Epstein-Barr virus. Because some donors lacked HLA typing at each locus, the association tests relied only on the typed subset. Sequencing depth was assumed to be roughly uniform across donors in the presence/absence analyses, though that assumption may not hold. The authors suggested that the approach could potentially be generalized to other disease states and immunological phenotypes. According to a later analysis, TCR association rates differed among HLA loci, with DRB1 alleles showing the most associated TCRs and HLA-C alleles showing the fewest. Immune exposure information for the cohort was limited to CMV serostatus. Some IMGT-functional V segments, including TRBV6-2 and TRBV6-3, could not be told apart with the 87-base-pair reads, so those segments were excluded. The cohort was sequenced for TCR beta chains only, and without alpha or paired-chain data the features that could be detected were limited. A cluster of highly shared sequence variants was judged likely to represent a technical artifact of the sequencing pipeline. In vitro tests confirmed that a few of the cytomegalovirus-associated TCR beta chains recognize cytomegalovirus antigens. A further reported finding was that TCR beta sequences accurately predicted the HLA-A and HLA-B alleles for most subjects in the first cohort. Because counts were too low, about 15 rarely observed V segments, including chromosome 9 orphons, were left out of the earlier analysis of 587 of the donors. Compared with equally common non-associated chains, HLA-associated TCR beta chains in a later analysis were more clonally expanded and had lower generation probabilities. In both the original and validation cohorts, the classifier was reported to diagnose cytomegalovirus status with high specificity and sensitivity. The study listed 150 to 200 TCR beta chains as associated with cytomegalovirus. Strong co-occurrence of HLA alleles, especially DR and DQ, made assigning TCR associations to individual alleles difficult. V-gene and J-gene trimming of TCR beta chains was associated with a missense DCLRE1C variant in a later genetic analysis, and the association was replicated in an independent cohort. Correlated functional status among segregating V segments might be attributable to linkage disequilibrium, but an unknown experimental factor could not be ruled out. At a false discovery rate of 0.05, a later analysis linked around 17,000 TCR beta sequences to specific HLA alleles. In an earlier analysis of roughly 500 of the donors, most TCR beta V segments appeared in productive rearrangements about 87% or about 30% of the time, broadly matching IMGT annotations.

Receptor amplification or capture employed the immunoSEQ multiplex PCR assay. For the multiplex PCR, a mixture combining 60 forward primers for TCR Vbeta segments and 13 reverse primers for TCR Jbeta segments was used. The CDR3 region of rearranged TCR beta genes was amplified from genomic DNA with a multiplex PCR assay. Amplified TCR beta libraries were sequenced as 87-base-pair reads on the Illumina HiSeq System. Regarding the original processing steps: In a later analysis, some 80 million unique TCR beta chains were counted across the 500 to 850 repertoires, and roughly 10 million of these chains were shared by at least two donors. Raw reads were error-corrected and collapsed into unique sequences with a nearest-neighbor algorithm that merged closely related sequences to remove PCR and sequencing errors. CDR3 sequences were aligned to IMGT reference sequences to assign V, D and J gene segments. Each retained sequence needed at least a six-nucleotide match to both a V gene segment and a J gene segment. Rearrangements were called productive when the CDR3 lacked stop codons and stayed in frame with V and J; all others were non-productive. CDR3 was defined by IMGT convention, running from the second conserved V-encoded cysteine to the conserved J-encoded phenylalanine. The earlier analysis of about 610 of the donors excluded sequences that lacked an unambiguous match to a single V gene segment. In an earlier analysis of more than 500 of the donors, a V segment was called functional when productive rearrangements were above 56.7%, and segregating when the standard deviation between donors exceeded 5%. A statistical classification framework was built for diagnosing cytomegalovirus status from the catalog of TCR beta chain sequences. In a later analysis, V and J genes were assigned by comparing TCR nucleotide sequences against IMGT/GENE-DB human TR gene sequences. The TCRdist pipeline was used in a later analysis to assign CDR3 sequences and most-parsimonious VDJ recombination scenarios. In a later analysis, every TCR beta chain was defined by the combination of its CDR3 amino acid sequence and its V-gene family, and reads without a unique V-gene family were dropped. In a later analysis, 550 to 650 highly shared, low-generation-probability nucleotide sequences were removed to address suspected cross-contamination and a sequencing artifact. In a later analysis, a clonal expansion index for each public chain was calculated from normalized within-repertoire ranks of inferred template counts. In a later analysis, generation probabilities were computed with a VDJ recombination model fitted to out-of-frame rearrangements, and the resulting probabilities were checked against IGoR. In a later analysis, TCR-TCR, TCR-HLA and TCR-CMV co-occurrence was scored with hypergeometric tests, and a repertoire-size bias correction was applied to TCR pairs. False discovery rates were estimated in a later analysis by permuting HLA or CMV assignments 20 times. In a later analysis, co-occurring TCRs were grouped using DBSCAN, and TCRdist sequence similarity was added for clustering within HLA-allele-positive subsets. Repertoires with fewer than 30,000 or more than 120,000 public chains, plus five repertoires with anomalous nucleotide sharing, were excluded from co-occurrence clustering. What TCRdb holds here is the immuneACCESS table cut down to in-frame rearrangements. Part of the clones is not present; checked against another copy, under half of the missing clones reflect an unresolved V gene, and the others are unexplained. V and J calls and clone size come straight from that table; D and trimming were deduced from the DNA. The sample yields 95,000 to 120,000 clones; 82% were counted once. The ten top clones hold roughly 2.5% of the sample.

Remarks on this clone: Its recognized antigen is unknown. The sample holds no much larger clone one base away, and base qualities are not on file.

In total, approximately 690 healthy bone marrow donors made up the cohort. At the time of sampling, every cohort member was nominally healthy, though immune exposures that went unrecorded were likely present. The donor was CMV seronegative and was included in the group of 352 seronegative cohort members. A peripheral blood sample was collected from each donor, and TCR beta sequencing was performed on peripheral blood mononuclear cells. Genomic DNA extraction from the blood cell samples was performed with the Qiagen DNeasy Blood Extraction Kit. The germline ends are 4 bases apart after V is trimmed by 1 base and J by 4 bases. CDR1 is given as SEHNR and CDR2 as FQNEAQ, both from the germline V gene (reference sequence). The CDR3 numbers 12 residues from cysteine through phenylalanine. Only the CDR3 DNA stays, 36 bases, in frame from base 1.

Sample: PBMCs. The receptor chain draws on TRBV7-9 and TRBJ1-1; the D gene is unclear. The sequence derives from a woman aged 18-29 years in good health and CMV-seronegative. The CDR3 corresponds to CASSLGSTEAFF. The DNA sequence is as follows: TGTGCCAGCAGCTTAGGTAGCACTGAAGCTTTCTTT.